Detailed here is one T cell receptor beta chain. The antigen is unknown. One entry per CDR3 protein results from TCRdb running MiXCR on the 5' RACE reads. This table holds 700,000 to 850,000 distinct CDR3 sequences, approximately 10% found once. The data stem from a study of CD8 T cells in ankylosing spondylitis. Study-level points and caveats: Prior work had noted some motif variants in reactive arthritis blood and synovial fluid. A TCR beta motif of 8 or 9 highly homologous variants appeared characteristic of ankylosing spondylitis blood.

Germline CDR1 reads DFQATT; CDR2 reads SNEGSKA (reference sequence). The V and J ends lost 6 bases and 7 bases respectively, with 22 bases between them. This CDR3 is built from 14 residues. Sequencing was done on a sample of blood, either unsorted or a sorted T cell fraction (not recorded which). The clonotype comes from a male donor with ankylosing spondylitis. V gene TRBV20-1 combines with J gene TRBJ2-7; tentatively, D is TRBD1 (5 bases). The CDR3 bases are TGCAGTGCGCAGGGTGAGGTTTTATTGGGTGAGCAGTACTTC. It encodes CSAQGEVLLGEQYF.